Detailed here is one T cell receptor beta chain. Its antigen remains unidentified. Method: immunoSEQ multiplex PCR; TCRdb's copy keeps in-frame clones and lacks some. The sample includes about 110,000 clones, 88% of them seen just once. The data were obtained in a study of T cell responses to AZD1222 COVID-19 vaccine. General study points: Spike-specific TCR breadth rose after two AZD1222 doses, and depth rose as well. Donors were mostly white British, more females; clonal diversity possibly underestimated. Spike-wide vaccine-associated CD4 TCRs dominated at 160-218 and 743-854.

The sequence was collected from an adult in good health. Sequenced material: peripheral blood, taken on day 0 of MenACWY control vaccination.

In DNA form, the CDR3 reads TGTGCCAGCAGCTTGGATCCAGGCCTCTATGGCTACACCTTC. The encoded protein is CASSLDPGLYGYTF. J is TRBJ1-2 and V is TRBV5-6, with no clear D. CDR1 and CDR2 from the germline V gene are SGHDT and YYEEEE. Trimming took 0 bases from V and 4 from J, leaving 10 bases between them. The CDR3 consists of 14 residues.